Below are 29 T cell receptor beta chains sequenced from a single sample in a study of naive and memory T cell subsets. An equimolar mix of two oligonucleotides served as the beta constant-region primer for TRBC1 and TRBC2. The ligated cDNA underwent four PCR rounds using SP2 and nested alpha and beta constant-region primers. Via MiXCR, TCRdb re-called the UMI-ligation and nested PCR reads, giving one row per CDR3 protein. Of 15,000 to 20,000 distinct CDR3 sequences in the sample, 8.7% are singletons; the top ten hold 20% to 25%. The source material was central memory CD8+ T cells from blood. These receptors were obtained from a human donor in good health.

This clonotype was observed a few times. The V and J genes are TRBV7-3 and TRBJ2-1, with D possibly matching TRBD1 (6 bases). Trimming removed 4 bases from V and 9 bases from J, with 13 bases in between. Per germline, CDR1 SGHTA and CDR2 FQGTGA. This CDR3 spans 13 amino acids. The CDR3 bases are TGTGCCAGCAGCTCCGAACAGGGACGTGAGCAGTTCTTC. Translating it yields CASSSEQGREQFF. The whole variable domain, remainder taken from reference TRBV7-3 and TRBJ2-1, is GAGVSQTPSNKVTEKGKYVELRCDPISGHTALYWYRQSLGQGPEFLIYFQGTGAADDSGLPNDRFFAVRPEGSVSTLKIQRTERGDSAVYLCASSSEQGREQFFGPGTRLTVL.

In this sample, this clonotype turned up a few times. V gene TRBV4-3 combines with J gene TRBJ1-1; no clear D. V lost 6 bases and J 1 base, leaving 9 bases between the germline ends. This CDR3 region has 13 residues. CDR1 is LGHNA, CDR2 YSLEER, per germline. DNA of the CDR3: TGCGCCAGCAGGACCTCAGAGAACACTGAAGCTTTCTTT. Protein: CASRTSENTEAFF.

This chain joins TRBV20-1 and TRBJ2-5; 9 bases match TRBD1. Germline loops: CDR1 DFQATT, CDR2 SNEGSKA (reference sequence). The J segment lost 5 bases and the V segment lost 1 base, leaving 5 bases of the junction unmatched. CDR3 length: 14 residues. The CDR3 DNA follows: TGCAGTGCTAGAGTTACAGGGGGCAGTGAGACCCAGTACTTC. It yields the protein CSARVTGGSETQYF.

By frequency in the sample, this clonotype is medium-sized. V is TRBV4-3 and J is TRBJ2-1; no reliable D call. The ends were cut back, 1 base at V and 9 bases at J, with 10 bases in the middle. This CDR3 spans 13 amino acids. Looked up from germline, CDR1 is LGHNA and CDR2 is YSLEER. CDR3 DNA: TGCGCCAGCAGCCAAGGAGAGATTGGTGAGCAGTTCTTC. The encoded protein is CASSQGEIGEQFF.

This clonotype showed up many times. V is TRBV10-3 and J is TRBJ1-5; tentatively, D is TRBD1 (5 bases). The V gene lost 3 bases and the J gene lost 6 bases, with 12 bases spanning the gap. Germline CDR1 reads ENHRY; CDR2 reads SYGVKD. The CDR3 is 14 amino acids. In DNA form, the CDR3 reads TGTGCCATCAGTGAACGGCAGGGCGCTCAGCCCCAGCATTTT. Encoded protein: CAISERQGAQPQHF.

This clonotype ranks as medium-sized. V gene TRBV28 combines with J gene TRBJ2-3; no clear D. The germline gives CDR1 MDHEN, CDR2 SYDVKM. Trimming removed 2 bases at V and 1 base at J, with 13 bases between. CDR3 length equals 16 residues. For the CDR3, the DNA is TGTGCCAGCAGTTTAGGGATGAACGCCGGCACAGATACGCAGTATTTT. Translation gives CASSLGMNAGTDTQYF.

This clonotype was recorded a few times. This chain links TRBV20-1 with TRBJ1-5; 7 bases agree with TRBD1. After removal of 0 bases from V and 7 bases from J, the junction contained 6 bases not matched to a gene. This CDR3 is 14 amino acids long. Germline CDR1 and CDR2: DFQATT and SNEGSKA (reference sequence). For the CDR3, the DNA is TGCAGTGCTAGAGATTGGACAGGCGCCCAGCCCCAGCATTTT. This codes for CSARDWTGAQPQHF.

This clonotype came up many times. CDR3: CASSLQGYSYNEQFF. The CDR3 nucleotides read TGTGCCAGCAGTTTGCAGGGGTACTCCTACAATGAGCAGTTCTTC. The gene calls are TRBV28 and TRBJ2-1, with D possibly TRBD1 on 6 matching bases. The CDR3 length is 15 residues. Germline assignment: CDR1 MDHEN and CDR2 SYDVKM. V lost 3 bases and J 0 bases, leaving 9 bases between the germline ends.

This clonotype was counted many times. J is TRBJ2-3 and V is TRBV6-4, with D possibly matching TRBD2 (5 bases). The V and J ends lost 2 bases and 3 bases respectively, with 6 bases between them. This CDR3 has 13 residues. The germline CDR1 and CDR2 sequences are MRHNA and SNTAGT. The DNA for the CDR3 is TGTGCCAGCAGTGACACGGGGACAGATACGCAGTATTTT. It translates to CASSDTGTDTQYF.

This clonotype was counted only a few times. The chain employs TRBV20-1 and TRBJ2-1, with D unclear. V was shortened by 6 bases and J by 3 bases, with 6 bases between the two germline ends. Germline V lookup: CDR1 DFQATT, CDR2 SNEGSKA (reference sequence). The CDR3 length is 11 residues. The CDR3 sequence: CSARLYNEQFF. The CDR3 DNA reads TGCAGTGCACGACTCTACAATGAGCAGTTCTTC.

The chain joins TRBV20-1 to TRBJ2-1; D not resolved. V shed 0 bases and J shed 5 bases, with 8 bases lying between them. Germline V gene data show CDR1 as DFQATT and CDR2 as SNEGSKA (reference sequence). The CDR3 sequence is 13 residues long. CDR3 sequence (DNA): TGCAGTGCTAGAGATCGGGCAGACAATGAGCAGTTCTTC. Translated: CSARDRADNEQFF.

This clonotype appeared many times. A much larger clone differs by one base, so this may be a read error. The rearrangement links TRBV7-2 to TRBJ1-1; D uncertain. The germline V gene has CDR1 SGHTA and CDR2 FQGNSA. The V gene lost 1 base and the J gene lost 4 bases, with 13 bases spanning the gap. CDR3 length: 15 residues. CDR3 amino acids: CASSLDIGRGTEAFF. The CDR3 region has the DNA TGTGCCAGCAGCTTAGATATTGGGCGTGGCACTGAAGCTTTCTTT.

As for this clonotype: This may stem from a read error, because a much larger clone lies one nucleotide away. J is TRBJ1-1 and V is TRBV7-2; 9 nucleotides line up with TRBD1. Germline lookup yields CDR1 SGHTA and CDR2 FQGNSA. The CDR3 is 15 residues long. The CDR3 here is CVSSEIQGAFTEAFF. CDR3 bases: TGTGTCAGCAGCGAAATACAGGGGGCTTTCACTGAAGCTTTCTTT. The full variable domain, rest sourced from reference TRBV7-2 and TRBJ1-1, is GAGVSQSPSNKVTEKGKDVELRCDPISGHTALYWYRQSLGQGLEFLIYFQGNSAPDKSGLPSDRFSAERTGGSVSTLTIQRTQQEDSAVYLCVSSEIQGAFTEAFFGQGTRLTVV.

This clonotype has only a few counts. The CDR3 loop is CASMRTGSYEQYF. CDR3 in DNA: TGTGCCAGCATGCGGACAGGCTCCTACGAGCAGTACTTC. This rearrangement joins TRBV6-1 to TRBJ2-7; 7 positions match TRBD1. The germline CDR1 and CDR2 sequences are MNHNS and SASEGT. The CDR3 runs 13 residues. The V and J ends lost 7 bases and 0 bases, in that order; junction bases with no gene match: 3.

This clonotype was counted ten times or more. The chain joins TRBV5-5 to TRBJ2-3, with D maybe TRBD2 (5 bases). V shed 5 bases and J shed 2 bases, with 27 bases lying between them. This CDR3 contains 19 residues. The germline V gene encodes CDR1 SGHKS and CDR2 YYEKEE (reference sequence). The CDR3 spells CASSRGPDSWGINTDTQYF. CDR3 coding DNA: TGTGCCAGCAGTCGAGGGCCCGATAGTTGGGGAATCAACACAGATACGCAGTATTTT.

This clonotype was seen a handful of times. The chain uses TRBV20-1 and TRBJ2-3; 7 nucleotides agree with TRBD2. V dropped 1 base and J dropped 3; count of bases not matched to a gene: 22. Germline V CDR1 and CDR2: DFQATT, SNEGSKA (reference sequence). CDR3 length equals 20 residues. For the CDR3, the DNA is TGCAGTGCTAGAGGAGAGTCTTCCCTTTTGGCGGCGGGAGTAACAGATACGCAGTATTTT. Protein: CSARGESSLLAAGVTDTQYF.

With respect to this clonotype: Given a much more abundant clone one base away, this may be a read error. The CDR3 ends on some other residue instead of the conserved phenylalanine or tryptophan, so this is likely a read error. The chain couples TRBV20-1 to TRBJ2-1, with TRBD2 identical over 9 bases. This CDR3 comprises 14 residues. V shed 3 bases and J 4 bases; nucleotides not matched to a gene: 4. CDR1 and CDR2 (germline): DFQATT, SNEGSKA (reference sequence). The DNA of the CDR3 is TGCAGTGCTAGTAGCGGGAGAGATTACAATGAGCAGTTCTCC. It encodes CSASSGRDYNEQFS.

This clonotype was recorded a few times. The chain employs TRBV20-1 and TRBJ1-1; tentatively, D is TRBD1 (6 bases). The V end lost 0 bases, the J end lost 4 bases, and 12 bases lay between the germline ends. CDR1 DFQATT and CDR2 SNEGSKA come from the germline V gene (reference sequence). The CDR3 has 14 residues. The DNA for the CDR3 is TGCAGTGCTAGAGAGAGGGACATGGTCACTGAAGCTTTCTTT. It translates to CSARERDMVTEAFF.

There are many counts of this clonotype. The chain recombines TRBV5-6 with TRBJ2-5; possibly TRBD1 for D (6 bases). Germline V gives CDR1 SGHDT, CDR2 YYEEEE. The CDR3 contains 15 residues. Trimming took off 4 bases at V and 2 bases at J, with 15 bases between the two ends. CDR3 DNA: TGTGCCAGCAGCCTAATCAGGGGCTCTCAAGAGACCCAGTACTTC. This translates into CASSLIRGSQETQYF.

The chain has TRBV4-2 and TRBJ2-2; 7 nucleotides line up with TRBD2. The ends lost 8 bases at V and 9 bases at J; junction bases unmatched: 3. The CDR3 totals 11 residues. Germline-derived CDR1 and CDR2 are LGHNA and YNFKEQ. In nucleotides, the CDR3 is TGTGCCAGCGGGCGGGAGAGGGAGCTGTTTTTT. This codes for CASGRERELFF.

Points on this clonotype: This clone may be a read error of a much larger clone one base away. V gene TRBV30 combines with J gene TRBJ1-4, with a possible D match to TRBD1 (5 bases). Germline CDR1 and CDR2: GTSNPN and SVGIG (reference sequence). CDR3 size: 16 residues. V lost 1 base and J 6 bases, leaving 18 bases between the germline ends. The CDR3: CAWSEVQDDSYEKLFF. The CDR3 DNA reads TGTGCCTGGAGTGAAGTACAGGACGATAGCTATGAAAAACTGTTTTTT.

This clonotype was seen a few times. DNA for the CDR3: TGTGCCAGCAGCGCGACCTGGACTAGCGGGACAAACAATGAGCAGTTCTTC. Protein sequence: CASSATWTSGTNNEQFF. The gene calls are TRBV5-6 and TRBJ2-1; 12 bases agree with TRBD2. Trimming at V came to 4 bases and at J to 5 bases, leaving 10 bases not matched to a gene. The CDR3 covers 17 residues. Germline values: CDR1 SGHDT, CDR2 YYEEEE.

The V and J genes are TRBV6-2 or TRBV6-3 and TRBJ1-5, with D tentatively TRBD1 (6 bases). The V gene lost 4 bases and the J gene lost 0 bases, with 10 bases spanning the gap. This CDR3 comprises 15 residues. Germline CDR1 and CDR2: MNHEY and SVGEGT. CDR3 nucleotides: TGTGCCAGCAGTTTAGGGGGTCTTAGCAATCAGCCCCAGCATTTT. It translates to CASSLGGLSNQPQHF.

This clonotype was seen ten or more times. V is TRBV7-2 and J is TRBJ1-2; 10 nucleotides line up with TRBD1. Germline-derived CDR1 and CDR2 are SGHTA and FQGNSA. The V gene end was trimmed by 5 bases and the J gene end by 1 base; junction bases not matched to a gene: 4. The CDR3 has 15 residues. The CDR3 coding sequence is TGTGCCAGCAGCGGGGACAGGGGACTTAACTATGGCTACACCTTC. Protein product: CASSGDRGLNYGYTF.

This clonotype was picked up a small number of times. The chain couples TRBV12-3 or TRBV12-4 to TRBJ1-5; D may be TRBD1 (5 bases). The V end was cut by 2 bases, the J end by 4 bases, with 9 bases between. The CDR3 covers 14 residues. The CDR3 loop is CASSLWGGNQPQHF. Written as DNA, the CDR3 is TGTGCCAGCAGTTTATGGGGGGGGAATCAGCCCCAGCATTTT.

This clonotype is classed as medium-sized. This sequence joins TRBV27 and TRBJ2-7, with TRBD2 matching 8 bases. The CDR3 spans 13 residues. Germline values: CDR1 MNHEY, CDR2 SMNVEV (reference sequence). Trimming took 6 bases from V and 7 from J; bases not matched to a gene: 8. CDR3 sequence reads: CASRYSPGGEQYF. In nucleotides, the CDR3 is TGTGCCAGCAGGTACAGTCCGGGGGGGGAGCAGTACTTC.

This clonotype was observed many times. This chain uses TRBV30 with TRBJ2-7; D is unresolved. CDR1 and CDR2 from the germline V gene are GTSNPN and SVGIG (reference sequence). The CDR3 loop spans 13 amino acids. V shed 4 bases and J shed 0 bases, with 10 bases lying between them. CDR3 loop: CAWKPSGSYEQYF. In DNA form, the CDR3 reads TGTGCCTGGAAACCGTCGGGCTCCTACGAGCAGTACTTC.

This clonotype showed up many times. The V gene is TRBV28, the J gene TRBJ2-2, with 8 bases aligning to TRBD2. The CDR3 length is 16 residues. V shed 3 bases and J 0 bases; nucleotides not matched to a gene: 3. Germline V CDR1 and CDR2: MDHEN, SYDVKM. As DNA, the CDR3 is TGTGCCAGCAGTTTTACTAGCGGCCCGAACACCGGGGAGCTGTTTTTT. As protein: CASSFTSGPNTGELFF.

In its sample, this clonotype was seen many times. The gene calls are TRBV6-1 and TRBJ2-3; 8 bases are shared with TRBD2. Germline V gene lookup returns CDR1 MNHNS and CDR2 SASEGT. The V gene end was trimmed by 7 bases and the J gene end by 2 bases; junction bases not matched to a gene: 8. The CDR3 runs to 15 residues. CDR3 nucleotides: TGTGCCAGCACCTCCTTAGCGGGAAACACAGATACGCAGTATTTT. This translates into CASTSLAGNTDTQYF.